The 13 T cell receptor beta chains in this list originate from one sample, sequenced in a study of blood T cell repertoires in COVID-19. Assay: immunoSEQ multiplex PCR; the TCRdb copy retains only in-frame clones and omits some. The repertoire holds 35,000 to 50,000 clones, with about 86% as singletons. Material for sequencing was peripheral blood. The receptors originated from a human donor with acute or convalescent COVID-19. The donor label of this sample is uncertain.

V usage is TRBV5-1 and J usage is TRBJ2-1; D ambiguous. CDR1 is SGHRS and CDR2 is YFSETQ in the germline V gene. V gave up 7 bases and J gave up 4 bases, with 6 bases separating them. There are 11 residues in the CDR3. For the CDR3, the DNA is TGCGCCAGCGGCAGTTACAATGAGCAGTTCTTC. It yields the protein CASGSYNEQFF.

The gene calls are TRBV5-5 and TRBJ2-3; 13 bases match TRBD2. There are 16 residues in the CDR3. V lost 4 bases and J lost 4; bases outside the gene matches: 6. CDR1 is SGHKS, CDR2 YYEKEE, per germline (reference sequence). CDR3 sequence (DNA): TGTGCCAGCAGCAGGACTAGCGGGAGACTCGCAGATACGCAGTATTTT. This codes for CASSRTSGRLADTQYF.

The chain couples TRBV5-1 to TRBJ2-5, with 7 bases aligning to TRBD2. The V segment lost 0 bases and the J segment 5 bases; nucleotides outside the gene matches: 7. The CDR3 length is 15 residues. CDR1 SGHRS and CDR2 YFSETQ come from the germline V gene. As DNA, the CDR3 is TGCGCCAGCAGCTTGGAGGGAGGGGCCGGCGAGACCCAGTACTTC. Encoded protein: CASSLEGGAGETQYF.

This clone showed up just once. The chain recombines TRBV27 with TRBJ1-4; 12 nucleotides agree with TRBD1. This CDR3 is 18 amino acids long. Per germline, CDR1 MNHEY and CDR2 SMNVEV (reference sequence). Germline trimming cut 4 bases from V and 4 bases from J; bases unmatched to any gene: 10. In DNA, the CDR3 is TGTGCCAGCAGTTACTCCGGGACAGGGGGCGATAGTAATGAAAAACTGTTTTTT. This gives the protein CASSYSGTGGDSNEKLFF. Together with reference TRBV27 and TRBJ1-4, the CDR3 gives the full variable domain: EAQVTQNPRYLITVTGKKLTVTCSQNMNHEYMSWYRQDPGLGLRQIYYSMNVEVTDKGDVPEGYKVSRKEKRNFPLILESPSPNQTSLYFCASSYSGTGGDSNEKLFFGSGTQLSVL.

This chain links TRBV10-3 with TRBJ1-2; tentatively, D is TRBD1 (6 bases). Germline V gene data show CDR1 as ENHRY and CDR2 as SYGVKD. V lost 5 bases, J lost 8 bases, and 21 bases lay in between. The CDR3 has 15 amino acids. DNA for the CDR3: TGTGCCATCAGTCCTTCAGGGACGGCTGACAGGGGCTACACCTTC. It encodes CAISPSGTADRGYTF.

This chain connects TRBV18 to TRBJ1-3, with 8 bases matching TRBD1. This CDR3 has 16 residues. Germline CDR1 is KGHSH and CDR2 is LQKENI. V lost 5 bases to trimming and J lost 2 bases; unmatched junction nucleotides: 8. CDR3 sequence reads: CASSTQGARAGNTIYF. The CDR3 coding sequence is TGTGCCAGCTCAACGCAGGGGGCGAGGGCTGGAAACACCATATATTTT.

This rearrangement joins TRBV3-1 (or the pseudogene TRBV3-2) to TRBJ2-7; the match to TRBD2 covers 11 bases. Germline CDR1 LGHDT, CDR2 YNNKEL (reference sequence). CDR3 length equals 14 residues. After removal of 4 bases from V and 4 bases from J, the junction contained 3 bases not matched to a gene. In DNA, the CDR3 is TGTGCCAGCAGCCTACTAGCGGGAGTGTACGAGCAGTACTTC. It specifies CASSLLAGVYEQYF.

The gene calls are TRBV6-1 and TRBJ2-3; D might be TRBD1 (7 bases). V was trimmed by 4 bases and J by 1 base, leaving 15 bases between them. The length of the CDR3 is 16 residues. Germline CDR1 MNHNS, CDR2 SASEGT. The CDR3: CASSAQGGRGTDTQYF. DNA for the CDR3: TGTGCCAGCAGTGCCCAGGGGGGCAGGGGCACAGATACGCAGTATTTT.

CDR3 residues: CAWRRTSGGEETQYF. CDR3 sequence (DNA): TGTGCCTGGAGGAGGACTAGCGGGGGGGAAGAGACCCAGTACTTC. J is TRBJ2-5 and V is TRBV30; 15 positions agree with TRBD2. J gave up 3 bases and V 3 bases, and 2 bases lay outside the gene matches. The germline V gene encodes CDR1 GTSNPN and CDR2 SVGIG (reference sequence). The CDR3 covers 15 residues.

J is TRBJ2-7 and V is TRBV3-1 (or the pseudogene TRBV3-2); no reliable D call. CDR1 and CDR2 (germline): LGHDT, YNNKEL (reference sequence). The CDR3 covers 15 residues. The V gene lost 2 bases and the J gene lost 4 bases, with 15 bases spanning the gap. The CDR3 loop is CASSQMMARMYEQYF. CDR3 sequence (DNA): TGTGCCAGCAGCCAAATGATGGCTAGGATGTACGAGCAGTACTTC.

The CDR3 sequence: CASRLGANYGYTF. CDR3 bases: TGTGCCAGCAGACTGGGAGCCAACTATGGCTACACCTTC. This chain uses TRBV2 with TRBJ1-2; D call uncertain. There are 13 residues in the CDR3. Germline values: CDR1 SNHLY, CDR2 FYNNEI. V dropped 6 bases and J dropped 2 bases, with 10 bases sitting between them.

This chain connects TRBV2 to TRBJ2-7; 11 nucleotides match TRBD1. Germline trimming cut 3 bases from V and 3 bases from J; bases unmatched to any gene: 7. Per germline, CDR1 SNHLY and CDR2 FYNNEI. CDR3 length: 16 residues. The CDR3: CASSEGLGTGGYEQYF. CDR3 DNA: TGTGCCAGCAGTGAGGGACTCGGGACAGGGGGCTACGAGCAGTACTTC.

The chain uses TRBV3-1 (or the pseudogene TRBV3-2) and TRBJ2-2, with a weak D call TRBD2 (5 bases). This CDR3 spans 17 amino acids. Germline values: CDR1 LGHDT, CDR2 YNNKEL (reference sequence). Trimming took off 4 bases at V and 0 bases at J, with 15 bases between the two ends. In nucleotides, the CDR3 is TGTGCCAGCAGCCGGACGGTGGGGAGCGCGAACACCGGGGAGCTGTTTTTT. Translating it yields CASSRTVGSANTGELFF.